This TCR beta chain was identified during a study of Ad26.COV2.S vaccination and SARS-CoV-2 variants. On the study more broadly: Once, or twice with 56 days between doses, Ad26.COV2.S was given intramuscularly. Study results and limitations: Non-spike TCR breadth showed similarity between vaccine and placebo recipients. Once vaccination had occurred, spike-specific CD8+ and CD4+ T cell responses reportedly showed substantial breadth.

With regard to this clone: Its antigen remains unidentified.

Treatment reported: some 20 received Ad26.COV2.S at low or high dose, single or two shots; about five received placebo; per-sample allocation not given. Specimens were obtained on day 63 following the first vaccine or placebo injection. Wuhan-strain spike was delivered by a replication-incompetent Ad26 vector. Method: immunoSEQ multiplex PCR; TCRdb's copy keeps in-frame clones and lacks some. The table lists fewer than 900,000 clones, 80% to 90% of them singletons. The sample here was peripheral blood, taken in a trial of Ad26.COV2.S vaccine versus placebo. This TCR was recovered from a person between 18 and 65 years old who received the Ad26.COV2.S COVID-19 vaccine or a placebo.

The CDR3 DNA follows: TGCGCCAGCAGCCAAGAGAGTGGGGAGCTGTTTTTT. Translation gives CASSQESGELFF. The chain recombines TRBV4-3 with TRBJ2-2; D gene unclear. This CDR3 comprises 12 residues. Germline loops: CDR1 LGHNA, CDR2 YSLEER. V was trimmed by 0 bases and J by 8 bases, leaving 4 bases between them.